The subject of this entry is one T cell receptor beta chain. The sample is drawn from a study of T-cell memory formation after mild COVID-19. One entry per CDR3 protein, called by TCRdb with MiXCR from the 5' RACE reads. Of 210,000 or so distinct CDR3 sequences in the sample, about 10% are singletons; the top ten hold around 3.3%. CDR3 size: 12 residues. Trimming removed 5 bases from V and 8 bases from J, with 13 bases in between. Germline loops: CDR1 SGHRS, CDR2 YFSETQ. The source material was PBMCs or a T cell subset sorted from them (not recorded which). The receptor comes from a young man who had mild COVID-19 (a few samples of this study predate the infection). Cell type and time point are not known. This chain uses TRBV5-1 with TRBJ1-1; D remains ambiguous. CDR3 amino acids: CASSLLGYEAFF. The CDR3 DNA reads as TGCGCCAGCAGTTTGCTGGGGTACGAAGCTTTCTTT.